Reported below is one T cell receptor (beta chain). Per the original data handling: The assay estimated nucleated cells by amplifying reference gene primers. Repertoires were generated with immunoSEQ multiplex PCR, while TCRdb's copy carries only in-frame clones and drops some. The V and J calls and clone size are taken from that table; D and trimming were inferred from the DNA. Altogether about 400,000 clones are present, approximately 87% being singletons, with the ten largest covering over 0.9%. This entry comes from a study of blood T cell repertoires in COVID-19. Study in general: Acute and convalescent COVID-19 specimens originated in the United States, Italy and Spain.

Cohort placement rested on clinical history that participants reported themselves. Germline V gene sequence: CDR1 SGHNT, CDR2 YYREEE (reference sequence). The CDR3 totals 15 residues. The J segment lost 0 bases and the V segment lost 2 bases, leaving 5 bases of the junction unmatched. The receptor comes from a woman in her 30s with acute COVID-19. J is TRBJ2-7 and V is TRBV5-4, with 7 bases lining up with TRBD2. The sequencing sample was made of PBMCs or T cells enriched from blood (not recorded which). The DNA of the CDR3 is TGTGCCAGCAGCTTTGGTGGCGGGAGCTCCTACGAGCAGTACTTC. Residues: CASSFGGGSSYEQYF.